The sequence of this T cell receptor (beta chain) was determined in a study of shared clonotypes between healthy human individuals. Study at large: Each donor's CD8 memory used one plate, CD8 naive two, each CD4 subset three.

Naive CD8 isolation took CD45RO-negative cells positively selected for CCR7 and excluded terminally differentiated effector memory CD45RA+ cells. The donors were all Caucasian adults (living in Nashville, Tennessee). The study's findings and limits: Incompleteness in sorted-subset sequencing, despite large depth, was shown by rarefaction. Since donors were few, the genetic and exposure-history diversity represented was limited.

Germline CDR1 is LNHDA and CDR2 is SQIVND (reference sequence). The CDR3 sequence is 14 residues long. J lost 3 bases, V lost 6 bases, and 6 bases had no gene match. On this clone itself: The antigen remains unidentified.

Sequencing used immunoSEQ multiplex PCR; TCRdb keeps in-frame clones, though not all of them. Of a few million clones listed, just over 90% were seen once; the top ten hold around 1.7%. This receptor was obtained from a man between 18 and 29 years old in good health. Some clones in this sample may be carry-over from other donors' samples. The chain carries TRBV19 and TRBJ2-7; TRBD1 matches 9 bases. Material: naive CD8+ T cells from PBMCs. CDR3 sequence reads: CASSEQGAVYEQYF. The CDR3 DNA sequence: TGTGCCAGTAGCGAACAGGGGGCGGTCTACGAGCAGTACTTC. The full variable domain, completed using reference TRBV19 and TRBJ2-7, is DGGITQSPKYLFRKEGQNVTLSCEQNLNHDAMYWYRQDPGQGLRLIYYSQIVNDFQKGDIAEGYSVSREKKESFPLTVTSAQKNPTAFYLCASSEQGAVYEQYFGPGTRLTVT.